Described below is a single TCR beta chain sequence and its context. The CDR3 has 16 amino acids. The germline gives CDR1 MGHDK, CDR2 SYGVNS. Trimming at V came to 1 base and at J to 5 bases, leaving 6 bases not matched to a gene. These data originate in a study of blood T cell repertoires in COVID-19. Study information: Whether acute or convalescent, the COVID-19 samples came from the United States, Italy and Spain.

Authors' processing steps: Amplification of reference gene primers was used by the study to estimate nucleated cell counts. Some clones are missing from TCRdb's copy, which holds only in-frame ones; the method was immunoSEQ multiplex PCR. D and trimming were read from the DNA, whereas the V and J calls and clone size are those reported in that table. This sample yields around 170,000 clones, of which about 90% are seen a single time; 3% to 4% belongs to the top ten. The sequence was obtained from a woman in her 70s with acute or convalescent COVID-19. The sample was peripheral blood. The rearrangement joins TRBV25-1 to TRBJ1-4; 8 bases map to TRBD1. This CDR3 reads CASSESGTGENEKLFF. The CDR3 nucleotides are TGTGCCAGCAGTGAATCCGGGACAGGAGAAAATGAAAAACTGTTTTTT.